This T cell receptor (beta chain) was found in a study of blood T cell repertoires in COVID-19. At the level of the study: COVID-19 samples, acute and convalescent, were from the United States, Italy and Spain. PBMCs, B-cell-depleted T cells, or T cells were the source of the cDNA or gDNA that made up the material.

The V gene end was trimmed by 3 bases and the J gene end by 4 bases; junction bases not matched to a gene: 10. Germline loops: CDR1 MGHRA, CDR2 YSYEKL. This CDR3 spans 17 amino acids. Original processing methods: Reference gene primer amplification gave nucleated cell count estimates. Sequencing was performed with immunoSEQ multiplex PCR; in TCRdb, only in-frame clones are kept and a portion is missing. V and J calls and clone size are as listed in that table; D and trimming were resolved from the DNA. In the table there are 250,000 to 350,000 clones, 90% of which are singletons. Seattle researchers signed up patients amid active infection and tracked them longitudinally.

The sequencing input was peripheral blood. The chain joins TRBV4-1 to TRBJ2-1, with 9 bases that match TRBD2. The TCR sequence derives from a woman between 50 and 59 years old with COVID-19, enrolled during active disease. The CDR3 here is CASSQKTGLARYNEQFF. In DNA form, the CDR3 reads TGCGCCAGCAGCCAGAAGACTGGACTAGCGAGATACAATGAGCAGTTCTTC.